The 15 T cell receptor beta chains given below trace back to one sample, sequenced in a study of technical replicates of blood from several donors. The assay was immunoSEQ multiplex PCR, and TCRdb's table has in-frame clones only and misses some. Altogether over 80,000 clones are present, around 96% being singletons, with the ten largest covering roughly 0.33%. Input material: T cells isolated from PBMCs. The receptors shown here come from a human donor in good health.

Comment on this clone: This CDR3 is also generated by other DNA sequences in the sample. This chain uses TRBV5-1 with TRBJ1-1, with unresolved D. The CDR3 extends over 15 amino acids. Trimming pared 4 bases from V and 0 bases from J, leaving 13 bases between. In germline, CDR1 is SGHRS, CDR2 YFSETQ. CDR3 in amino acids: CASSGGRTMNTEAFF. Written as DNA, the CDR3 is TGCGCCAGCAGCGGAGGACGGACCATGAACACTGAAGCTTTCTTT.

The rearrangement uses TRBV7-8 and TRBJ2-7, with TRBD2 matching over 9 bases. The J segment lost 4 bases and the V segment lost 6 bases, leaving 10 bases of the junction unmatched. From germline, CDR1 is SGHVS and CDR2 FQNEAQ. CDR3 length: 15 residues. Written as DNA, the CDR3 is TGTGCCAGCAGTTGGAGCGGGAGGACCCTTTACGAGCAGTACTTC. Translated: CASSWSGRTLYEQYF. Drawing the rest from reference TRBV7-8 and TRBJ2-7, the complete variable domain is GAGVSQSPRYKVAKRGQDVALRCDPISGHVSLFWYQQALGQGPEFLTYFQNEAQLDKSGLPSDRFFAERPEGSVSTLKIQRTQQEDSAVYLCASSWSGRTLYEQYFGPGTRLTVT.

The chain couples TRBV7-9 to TRBJ1-1, with D hard to call. Trimming pared 5 bases from V and 3 bases from J, leaving 10 bases between. The CDR3 length is 13 residues. CDR1 is SEHNR, CDR2 FQNEAQ, per germline (reference sequence). CDR3 nucleotides: TGTGCCAGCAGCCGTCTACAGTACACTGAAGCTTTCTTT. Encoded protein: CASSRLQYTEAFF.

This sequence joins TRBV28 and TRBJ2-1; D is possibly TRBD1 (6 bases). This CDR3 is built from 13 residues. CDR1 is MDHEN, CDR2 SYDVKM, per germline. The V end lost 7 bases, the J end lost 5 bases, and 12 bases lay between the germline ends. The DNA for the CDR3 is TGTGCCAGCAACCTATCAGGGGACAATGAGCAGTTCTTC. It is translated as CASNLSGDNEQFF.

The chain carries TRBV6-1 and TRBJ2-7, with D hard to call. Germline assignment: CDR1 MNHNS and CDR2 SASEGT. The CDR3 runs to 13 residues. V lost 4 bases to trimming and J lost 0 bases, with 7 bases between them. This CDR3 reads CASSARTSYEQYF. DNA of the CDR3: TGTGCCAGCAGTGCTAGAACCTCCTACGAGCAGTACTTC.

The chain joins TRBV19 to TRBJ2-1; TRBD2 matches at 8 bases. CDR3 size: 16 residues. V shed 5 bases and J 0 bases; nucleotides not matched to a gene: 6. The germline V gene has CDR1 LNHDA and CDR2 SQIVND (reference sequence). The chain's CDR3 is CASSHASGSSYNEQFF. DNA of the CDR3: TGTGCCAGTAGTCATGCCAGCGGGAGCTCCTACAATGAGCAGTTCTTC.

The chain employs TRBV9 and TRBJ2-1; 7 bases match TRBD2. J was trimmed by 1 base and V by 3 bases; bases with no gene match: 4. The V gene's germline CDR1 is SGDLS and CDR2 YYNGEE. The CDR3 runs to 15 residues. The CDR3: CASSDHGGSYNEQFF. The CDR3 DNA is TGTGCCAGCAGCGATCACGGGGGGTCCTACAATGAGCAGTTCTTC.

J is TRBJ2-5 and V is TRBV30; a possible D gene is TRBD1 (5 bases). CDR3 length equals 14 residues. V was shortened by 1 base and J by 5 bases, with 14 bases between the two germline ends. Germline CDR1 is GTSNPN and CDR2 is SVGIG (reference sequence). In DNA, the CDR3 is TGTGCCTGGAGTGGGACATCTAGGGTGGAGACCCAGTACTTC. Amino acids: CAWSGTSRVETQYF.

The chain joins TRBV19 to TRBJ2-1, with a possible D match to TRBD2 (5 bases). V dropped 9 bases and J dropped 2 bases, with 14 bases sitting between them. The germline V gene encodes CDR1 LNHDA and CDR2 SQIVND (reference sequence). There are 14 residues in the CDR3. The CDR3 is CASAFDGAYNEQFF. The CDR3 region has the DNA TGTGCCAGCGCCTTTGACGGGGCCTACAATGAGCAGTTCTTC.

The rearrangement links TRBV27 to TRBJ2-7; TRBD2 matches at 7 bases. In germline, CDR1 is MNHEY, CDR2 SMNVEV (reference sequence). V gave up 3 bases and J gave up 5 bases; unmatched junction bases: 7. The CDR3 spans 14 residues. CDR3 sequence: CASSFGASGNEQYF. CDR3 nucleotide sequence: TGTGCCAGCAGTTTTGGGGCTAGCGGCAACGAGCAGTACTTC.

Only one count was recorded for this clone. The V gene is TRBV4-1, the J gene TRBJ1-2, with 9 bases that match TRBD1. With V trimmed by 3 bases and J by 9 bases, 8 bases remained unmatched. The CDR3 totals 14 residues. The germline gives CDR1 MGHRA, CDR2 YSYEKL. This chain's CDR3 is CASSHFWTGECYTF. Here the CDR3 DNA reads TGCGCCAGCAGCCATTTTTGGACAGGGGAATGCTACACCTTC.

This rearrangement joins TRBV10-1 to TRBJ2-1; 12 bases match TRBD2. The CDR3 is 15 amino acids. Trimming at V came to 6 bases and at J to 4 bases, leaving 4 bases not matched to a gene. Germline lookup yields CDR1 WNHNN and CDR2 SYGVQD (reference sequence). This CDR3 is CASSELAGGYNEQFF. CDR3 nucleotide sequence: TGCGCCAGCAGCGAACTAGCGGGAGGTTACAATGAGCAGTTCTTC.

Only one count was recorded for this clone. The chain links TRBV9 to TRBJ2-2; 10 bases are a match to TRBD2. The CDR3 consists of 16 residues. With 4 bases clipped from V and 1 base from J, the junction kept 4 bases outside the gene matches. Germline V lookup: CDR1 SGDLS, CDR2 YYNGEE. CDR3 residues: CASSIGTSENTGELFF. CDR3 coding DNA: TGTGCCAGCAGCATAGGGACTAGCGAGAACACCGGGGAGCTGTTTTTT. The full variable domain, its missing parts supplied by reference TRBV9 and TRBJ2-2, is DSGVTQTPKHLITATGQRVTLRCSPRSGDLSVYWYQQSLDQGLQFLIQYYNGEERAKGNILERFSAQQFPDLHSELNLSSLELGDSALYFCASSIGTSENTGELFFGEGSRLTVL.

V is TRBV9 and J is TRBJ1-1, with D hard to call. This CDR3 comprises 14 residues. Germline V lookup: CDR1 SGDLS, CDR2 YYNGEE. V was trimmed by 0 bases and J by 2 bases, leaving 8 bases between them. This chain's CDR3 is CASSVAPENTEAFF. Written as DNA, the CDR3 is TGTGCCAGCAGCGTAGCGCCAGAAAACACTGAAGCTTTCTTT.

The chain combines TRBV9 with TRBJ2-7; D is perhaps TRBD1 (5 bases). The CDR3 loop spans 13 amino acids. Germline lookup yields CDR1 SGDLS and CDR2 YYNGEE. V was trimmed by 3 bases and J by 6 bases, leaving 13 bases between them. The CDR3 reads CASSDGQGREQYF. The CDR3 region has the DNA TGTGCCAGCAGCGACGGGCAGGGTCGCGAGCAGTACTTC.